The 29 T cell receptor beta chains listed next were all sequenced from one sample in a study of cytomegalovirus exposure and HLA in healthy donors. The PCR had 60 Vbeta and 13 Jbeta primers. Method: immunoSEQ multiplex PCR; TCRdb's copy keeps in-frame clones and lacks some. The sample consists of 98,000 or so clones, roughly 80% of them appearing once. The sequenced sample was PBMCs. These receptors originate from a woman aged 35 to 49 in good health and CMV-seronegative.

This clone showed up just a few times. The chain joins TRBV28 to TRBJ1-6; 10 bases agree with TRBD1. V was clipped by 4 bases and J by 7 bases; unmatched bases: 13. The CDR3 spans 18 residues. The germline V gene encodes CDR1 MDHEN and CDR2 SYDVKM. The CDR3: CASSSGQGGHIWNSPLHF. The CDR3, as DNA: TGTGCCAGCAGTTCAGGACAGGGGGGCCATATATGGAATTCACCCCTCCACTTT.

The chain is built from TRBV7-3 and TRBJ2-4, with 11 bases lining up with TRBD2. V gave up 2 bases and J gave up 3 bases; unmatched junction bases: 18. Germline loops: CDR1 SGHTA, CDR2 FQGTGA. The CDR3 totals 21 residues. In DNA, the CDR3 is TGTGCCAGCAGCTTAGTGAGCGGGTCCGGGAGACTAGCGGGGATCAAAAACATTCAGTACTTC. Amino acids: CASSLVSGSGRLAGIKNIQYF.

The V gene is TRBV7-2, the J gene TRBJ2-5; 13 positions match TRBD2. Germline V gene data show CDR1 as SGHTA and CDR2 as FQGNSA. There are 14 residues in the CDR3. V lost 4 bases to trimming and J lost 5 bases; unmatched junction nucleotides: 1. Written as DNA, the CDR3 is TGTGCCAGCAGCTCGGGACTAGCGGGGGAGACCCAGTACTTC. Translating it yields CASSSGLAGETQYF.

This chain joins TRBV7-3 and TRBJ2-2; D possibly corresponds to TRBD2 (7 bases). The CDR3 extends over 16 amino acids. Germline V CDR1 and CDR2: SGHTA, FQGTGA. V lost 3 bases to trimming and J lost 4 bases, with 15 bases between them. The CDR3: CASSLRGGAGTGELFF. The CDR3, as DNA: TGTGCCAGCAGCTTGAGGGGGGGCGCGGGCACCGGGGAGCTGTTTTTT.

The CDR3 spells CASSLVAAEYGYTF. CDR3 coding DNA: TGTGCCAGCAGCTTGGTCGCGGCAGAGTATGGCTACACCTTC. The chain uses TRBV5-6 and TRBJ1-2; D remains unclear. The germline V and J ends were trimmed by 0 bases and 5 bases, with 11 bases remaining between them. CDR3 length: 14 residues. Germline V CDR1 and CDR2: SGHDT, YYEEEE.

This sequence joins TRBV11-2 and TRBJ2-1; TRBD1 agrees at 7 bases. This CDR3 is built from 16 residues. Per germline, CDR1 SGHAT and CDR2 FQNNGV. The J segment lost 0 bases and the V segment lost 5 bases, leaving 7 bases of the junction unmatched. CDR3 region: CASSPRTGSSYNEQFF. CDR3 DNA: TGTGCCAGCAGCCCCAGGACAGGAAGCTCCTACAATGAGCAGTTCTTC.

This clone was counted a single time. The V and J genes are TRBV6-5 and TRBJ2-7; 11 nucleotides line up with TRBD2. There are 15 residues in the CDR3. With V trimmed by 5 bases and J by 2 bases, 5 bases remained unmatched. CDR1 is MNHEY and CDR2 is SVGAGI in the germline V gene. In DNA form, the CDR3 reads TGTGCCAGCAGTCCCGGGACTAGCGGCACCTACGAGCAGTACTTC. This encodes CASSPGTSGTYEQYF.

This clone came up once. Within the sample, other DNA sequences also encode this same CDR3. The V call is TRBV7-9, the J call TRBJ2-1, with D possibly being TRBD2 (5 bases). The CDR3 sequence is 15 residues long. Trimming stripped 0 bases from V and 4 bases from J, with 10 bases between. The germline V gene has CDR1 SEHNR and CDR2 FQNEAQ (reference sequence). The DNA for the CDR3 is TGTGCCAGCAGCTTAGCGAGCGGCCCTTACAATGAGCAGTTCTTC. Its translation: CASSLASGPYNEQFF.

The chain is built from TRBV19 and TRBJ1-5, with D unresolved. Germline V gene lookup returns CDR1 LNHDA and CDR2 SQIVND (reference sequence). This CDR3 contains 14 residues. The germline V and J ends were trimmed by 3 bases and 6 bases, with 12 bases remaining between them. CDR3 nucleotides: TGTGCCAGTAGTATCTGGGCAACTGGTCAGCCCCAGCATTTT. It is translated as CASSIWATGQPQHF.

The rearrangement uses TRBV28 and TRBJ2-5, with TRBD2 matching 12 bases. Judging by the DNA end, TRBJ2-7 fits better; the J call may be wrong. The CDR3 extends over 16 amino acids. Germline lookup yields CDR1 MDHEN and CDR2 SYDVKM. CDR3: CASSFGSSGRAVEQYF. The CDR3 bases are TGTGCCAGCAGTTTTGGGTCTAGCGGGAGGGCCGTCGAGCAGTACTTC.

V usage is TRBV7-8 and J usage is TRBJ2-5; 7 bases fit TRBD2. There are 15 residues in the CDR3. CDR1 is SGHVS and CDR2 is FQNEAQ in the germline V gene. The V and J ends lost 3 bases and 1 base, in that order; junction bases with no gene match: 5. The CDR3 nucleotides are TGTGCCAGCAGCTTGCTAGCGGAGATCCAAGAGACCCAGTACTTC. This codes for CASSLLAEIQETQYF. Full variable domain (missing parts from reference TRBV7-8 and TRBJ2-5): GAGVSQSPRYKVAKRGQDVALRCDPISGHVSLFWYQQALGQGPEFLTYFQNEAQLDKSGLPSDRFFAERPEGSVSTLKIQRTQQEDSAVYLCASSLLAEIQETQYFGPGTRLLVL.

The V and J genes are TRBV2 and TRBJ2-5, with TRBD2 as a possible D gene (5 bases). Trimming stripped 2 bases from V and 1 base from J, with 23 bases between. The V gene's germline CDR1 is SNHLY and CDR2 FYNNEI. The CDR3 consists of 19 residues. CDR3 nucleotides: TGTGCCAGCAGTGAAATGGAAACTAGTGAAAACCATCTCCAAGAGACCCAGTACTTC. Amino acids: CASSEMETSENHLQETQYF. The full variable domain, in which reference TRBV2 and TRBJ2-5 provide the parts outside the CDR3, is EPEVTQTPSHQVTQMGQEVILRCVPISNHLYFYWYRQILGQKVEFLVSFYNNEISEKSEIFDDQFSVERPDGSNFTLKIRSTKLEDSAMYFCASSEMETSENHLQETQYFGPGTRLLVL.

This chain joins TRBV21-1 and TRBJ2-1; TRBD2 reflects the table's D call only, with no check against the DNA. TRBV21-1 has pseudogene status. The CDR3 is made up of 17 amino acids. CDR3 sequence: CASSKAASGTSYNEQFF. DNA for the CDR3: TGTGCCAGCAGCAAGGCGGCTAGCGGGACCTCCTACAATGAGCAGTTCTTC.

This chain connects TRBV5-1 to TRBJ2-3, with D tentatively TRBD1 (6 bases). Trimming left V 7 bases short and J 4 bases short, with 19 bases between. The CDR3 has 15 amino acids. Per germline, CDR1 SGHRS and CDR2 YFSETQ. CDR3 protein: CASAPFWGQADTQYF. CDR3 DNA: TGCGCCAGCGCCCCCTTTTGGGGGCAAGCAGATACGCAGTATTTT.

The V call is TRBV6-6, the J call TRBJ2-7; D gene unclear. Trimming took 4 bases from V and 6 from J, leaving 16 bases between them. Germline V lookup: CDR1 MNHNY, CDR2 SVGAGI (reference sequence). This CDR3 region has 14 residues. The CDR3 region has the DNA TGTGCCAGCAGTTTGAGGAACTCCCAGAGCGAGCAGTACTTC. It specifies CASSLRNSQSEQYF.

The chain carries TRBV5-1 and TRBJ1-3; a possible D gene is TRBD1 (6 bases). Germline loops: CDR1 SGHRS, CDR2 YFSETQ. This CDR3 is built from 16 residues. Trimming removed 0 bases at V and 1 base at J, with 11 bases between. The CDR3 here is CASSLARGGSGNTIYF. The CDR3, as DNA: TGCGCCAGCAGCTTGGCCCGAGGGGGATCTGGAAACACCATATATTTT.

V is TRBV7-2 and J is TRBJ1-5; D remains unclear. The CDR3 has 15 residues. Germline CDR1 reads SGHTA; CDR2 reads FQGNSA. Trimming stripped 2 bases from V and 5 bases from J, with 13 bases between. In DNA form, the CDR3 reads TGTGCCAGCAGCTTACTGGCAGGATCCTATCAGCCCCAGCATTTT. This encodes CASSLLAGSYQPQHF.

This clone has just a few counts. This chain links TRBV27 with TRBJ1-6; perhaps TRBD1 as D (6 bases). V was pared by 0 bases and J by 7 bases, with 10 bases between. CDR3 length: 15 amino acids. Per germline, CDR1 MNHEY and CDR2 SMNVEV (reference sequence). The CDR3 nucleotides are TGTGCCAGCAGTTTATCTACCCAGGGGAATTCACCCCTCCACTTT. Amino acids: CASSLSTQGNSPLHF.

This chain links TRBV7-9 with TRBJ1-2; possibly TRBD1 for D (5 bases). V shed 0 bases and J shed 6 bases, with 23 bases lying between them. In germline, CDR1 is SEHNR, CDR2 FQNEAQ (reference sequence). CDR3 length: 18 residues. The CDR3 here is CASSLAPRSKTALNGYTF. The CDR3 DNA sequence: TGTGCCAGCAGCTTAGCCCCGCGATCGAAGACAGCCTTGAATGGCTACACCTTC.

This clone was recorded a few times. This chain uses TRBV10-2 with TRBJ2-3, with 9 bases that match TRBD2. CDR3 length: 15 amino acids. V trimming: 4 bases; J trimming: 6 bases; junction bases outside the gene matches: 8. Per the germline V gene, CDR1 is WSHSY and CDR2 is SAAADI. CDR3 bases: TGCGCCAGCAGTGTTAGTAGCGGGAGCGGTGATACGCAGTATTTT. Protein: CASSVSSGSGDTQYF.

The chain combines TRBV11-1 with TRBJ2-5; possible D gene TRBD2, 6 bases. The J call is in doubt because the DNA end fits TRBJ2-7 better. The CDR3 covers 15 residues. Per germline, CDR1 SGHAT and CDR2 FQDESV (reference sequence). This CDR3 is CASSPYLGGSDEQYF. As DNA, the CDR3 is TGTGCCAGCAGCCCCTACCTGGGGGGAAGTGACGAGCAGTACTTC.

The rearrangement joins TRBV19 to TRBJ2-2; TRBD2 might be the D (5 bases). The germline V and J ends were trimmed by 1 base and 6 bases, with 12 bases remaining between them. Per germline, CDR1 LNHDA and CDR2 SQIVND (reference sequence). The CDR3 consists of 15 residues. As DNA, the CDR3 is TGTGCCAGTAGTATAGGTTCAACGGGGTCCGGGGAGCTGTTTTTT. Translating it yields CASSIGSTGSGELFF.

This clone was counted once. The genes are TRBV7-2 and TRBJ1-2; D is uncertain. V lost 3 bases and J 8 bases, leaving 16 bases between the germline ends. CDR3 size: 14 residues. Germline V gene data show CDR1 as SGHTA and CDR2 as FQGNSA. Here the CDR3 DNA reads TGTGCCAGCAGCTTGGCGGGCACCAGCCAGGGCTACACCTTC. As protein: CASSLAGTSQGYTF.

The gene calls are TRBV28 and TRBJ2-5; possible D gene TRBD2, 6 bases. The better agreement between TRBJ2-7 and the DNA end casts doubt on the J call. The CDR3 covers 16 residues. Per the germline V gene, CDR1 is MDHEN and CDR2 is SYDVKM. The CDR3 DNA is TGTGCCAGCAGTTTATTTAGCCCGCTTAGCGGCTACGAGCAGTACTTC. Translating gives CASSLFSPLSGYEQYF.

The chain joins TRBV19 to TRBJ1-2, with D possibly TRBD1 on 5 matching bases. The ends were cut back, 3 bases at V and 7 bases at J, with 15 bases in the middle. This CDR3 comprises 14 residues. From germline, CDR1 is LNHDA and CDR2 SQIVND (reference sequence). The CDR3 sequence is CASSIQGVDGGYTF. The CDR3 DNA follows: TGTGCCAGTAGTATCCAGGGCGTCGATGGTGGCTACACCTTC.

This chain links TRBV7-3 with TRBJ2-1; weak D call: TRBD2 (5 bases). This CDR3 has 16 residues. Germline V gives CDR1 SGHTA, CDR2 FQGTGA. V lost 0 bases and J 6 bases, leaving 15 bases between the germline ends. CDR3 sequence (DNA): TGTGCCAGCAGCTTAACGCTTCGGGAAGGGAGCAATGAGCAGTTCTTC. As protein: CASSLTLREGSNEQFF.

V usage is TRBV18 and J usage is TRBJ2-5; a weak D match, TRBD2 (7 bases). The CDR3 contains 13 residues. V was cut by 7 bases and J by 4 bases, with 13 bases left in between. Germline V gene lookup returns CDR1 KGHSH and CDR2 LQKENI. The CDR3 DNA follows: TGTGCCAGCTACCGGGGGGCGGCAGAGACCCAGTACTTC. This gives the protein CASYRGAAETQYF. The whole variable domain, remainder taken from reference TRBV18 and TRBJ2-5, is NAGVMQNPRHLVRRRGQEARLRCSPMKGHSHVYWYRQLPEEGLKFMVYLQKENIIDESGMPKERFSAEFPKEGPSILRIQQVVRGDSAAYFCASYRGAAETQYFGPGTRLLVL.

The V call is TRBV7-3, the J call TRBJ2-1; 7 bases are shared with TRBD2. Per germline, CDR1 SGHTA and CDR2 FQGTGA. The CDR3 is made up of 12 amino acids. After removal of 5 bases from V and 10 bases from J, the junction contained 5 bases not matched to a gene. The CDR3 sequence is CASSQRAGEQFF. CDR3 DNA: TGTGCCAGCAGCCAAAGAGCGGGAGAGCAGTTCTTC.

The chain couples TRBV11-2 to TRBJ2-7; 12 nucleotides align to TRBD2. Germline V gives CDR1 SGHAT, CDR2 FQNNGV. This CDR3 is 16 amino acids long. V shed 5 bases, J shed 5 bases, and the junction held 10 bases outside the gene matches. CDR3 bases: TGTGCCAGCAGCCAAGGACTAGCGGGGACCCGCGACGAGCAGTACTTC. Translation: CASSQGLAGTRDEQYF.